A selection of T cell receptor beta chains follows, all from one sample in a study of beta chain features in type 1 diabetes. Clones were sequenced by immunoSEQ multiplex PCR, and TCRdb holds only the in-frame ones, with some missing. The data hold about 150,000 clones, with about 9.8% observed a single time. Material: central memory CD4+ T cells from blood. All receptors derive from a woman aged 18-29 years in good health. Each CDR3 is given with its conserved first and last residue. Fields, in order: CDR3 protein, V gene, clone size, J gene. Clone size appears in some rows only: once, few, many, or a class for an expanded clone.

CASSFGQGYGYTF | TRBV5-4 | few | TRBJ1-2
CASSPGQGVKPQHF | TRBV18 | NA | TRBJ1-5
CASSPTQGTSYNEQFF | TRBV5-1 | few | TRBJ2-1
CASTRSNEKLFF | TRBV2 | few | TRBJ1-4
CASSLGTVSSTDTQYF | TRBV5-5 | few | TRBJ2-3
CSVDRGYNEQFF | TRBV29-1 | few | TRBJ2-1
CASSPLSQYSYNEQFF | TRBV18 | many | TRBJ2-1
CATSAGTRNTGELFF | TRBV15 | few | TRBJ2-2
CASSPSGAEQFF | TRBV11-2 | few | TRBJ2-1
CASSLGSGNNEQFF | TRBV7-9 | NA | TRBJ2-1
CASSYIAVPYEQYF | TRBV7-9 | few | TRBJ2-7
CATSSLTGYSNQPQHF | TRBV15 | few | TRBJ1-5
CASSFPSRNTEAFF | TRBV11-2 | few | TRBJ1-1
CASSPDRGAWGYTF | TRBV18 | NA | TRBJ1-2
CSVASIGNTIYF | TRBV29-1 | few | TRBJ1-3
CASSYAGTSNDEQFF | TRBV7-9 | few | TRBJ2-1
CATSRDEESPLHF | TRBV15 | few | TRBJ1-6
CASSPLTGRSAPEAFF | TRBV6-6 | few | TRBJ1-1
CASSPNGGQGKGAFF | TRBV11-1 | NA | TRBJ1-1
CASSLAGGRGGQETQYF | TRBV5-1 | NA | TRBJ2-5
CASSYTDRSYNEQFF | TRBV6-5 | NA | TRBJ2-1
CASSLELGGKNIQYF | TRBV7-2 | medium-sized | TRBJ2-4
CASSLVAGAGANVLTF | TRBV5-1 | NA | TRBJ2-6
CASSPRTGGAVGYGYTF | TRBV7-2 | few | TRBJ1-2
CASSLVVGSRGETQYF | TRBV7-2 | NA | TRBJ2-5
CASSLSGALSSGANVLTF | TRBV4-2 | few | TRBJ2-6
CASSPNGQSYGYTF | TRBV7-2 | few | TRBJ1-2
CASSHRGRLAGELTGELFF | TRBV4-1 | many | TRBJ2-2
CAWSFPANYGYTF | TRBV30 | NA | TRBJ1-2
CASSPNPAARGETQYF | TRBV7-6 | few | TRBJ2-5
CASSLYGGGSLRDIQYF | TRBV5-6 | few | TRBJ2-4
CASSQTRGPSYEQYF | TRBV4-2 | few | TRBJ2-7
CASSVRGHGEKLFF | TRBV2 | few | TRBJ1-4
CASSRTAQGNSPLHF | TRBV6-1 | few | TRBJ1-6
CASRLVGGQEAYEQYF | TRBV12-2 | many | TRBJ2-7
CASSIGTASQFF | TRBV21-1 | NA | TRBJ2-1
CASSPRDRATDTQYF | TRBV7-9 | few | TRBJ2-3
CAIMGNLGDQETQYF | TRBV10-3 | NA | TRBJ2-5
CASSRQGTEQYF | TRBV7-9 | few | TRBJ2-7
CASSLLGASSSYEQYF | TRBV5-6 | few | TRBJ2-7
CASSPIGTETEAFF | TRBV4-2 | NA | TRBJ1-1
CARAGGPDTQYF | TRBV30 | few | TRBJ2-3
CASRGISGDQETQYF | TRBV28 | few | TRBJ2-5
CASRLLAGGTGEQFF | TRBV28 | few | TRBJ2-1
CSVLDMNTEAFF | TRBV29-1 | NA | TRBJ1-1
CASSQDLGREDYGYTF | TRBV4-3 | few | TRBJ1-2
CASSLVAGESTDTQYF | TRBV7-9 | many | TRBJ2-3
CASSRAGTSGYEQYF | TRBV4-1 | few | TRBJ2-7
CASSYLTGNTEAFF | TRBV27 | NA | TRBJ1-1
CASSQDARGSYNEQFF | TRBV4-1 | many | TRBJ2-1
CASRSRLAGGPEETQYF | TRBV11-1 | few | TRBJ2-5